This T cell receptor (beta chain) is drawn from a study of blood T cell repertoires in COVID-19. Participants spanned ages roughly 18 to 90 years and resided in 20 to 30 US areas. Membership in each cohort depended on participant-reported clinical history. Data came from immunoSEQ multiplex PCR; TCRdb stores just in-frame clones and leaves some out. Here the sample spans 150,000 to 200,000 clones, over 75% being singletons. This receptor was obtained from a man aged 45 to 65 who had recovered from COVID-19. Source material: PBMCs or T cells enriched from blood (not recorded which).

CDR3 bases: TGTGCCACCAGTGACGCTCGACAGGGGGGCCACACCGGGGAGCTGTTTTTT. It encodes CATSDARQGGHTGELFF. The chain employs TRBV24-1 and TRBJ2-2, with 9 nucleotides matching TRBD1. Germline-derived CDR1 and CDR2 are KGHDR and SFDVKD. The CDR3 is 17 residues long. Trimming removed 4 bases from V and 3 bases from J; junction bases left unmatched: 8.